The 13 T cell receptor beta chains reported below all come from one sample, sequenced in a study of T cell repertoires in cytomegalovirus infection. Their antigens are not known. TCRdb re-derived calls from the reads in MiXCR, one entry per CDR3 protein. The sample includes 700,000 to 900,000 distinct CDR3 sequences, 25% to 30% of them seen just once. This sample comprised cultured CD8+ T cells from PBMCs, obtained from culture after CMV antigen stimulation. The receptors come from a human donor in good health (CMV status not recorded). Some clones in this sample may be carry-over from other donors' samples.

This clonotype was seen ten or more times. V is TRBV7-2 and J is TRBJ1-1; no firm D call. Trimming took off 1 base at V and 8 bases at J, with 8 bases between the two ends. The CDR3 totals 12 residues. Germline V lookup: CDR1 SGHTA, CDR2 FQGNSA. The DNA of the CDR3 is TGTGCCAGCAGCTTAGGGCAGATCGAAGCTTTCTTT. Translated, it gives CASSLGQIEAFF.

This clonotype was detected once. This chain connects TRBV2 to TRBJ1-1; D unresolved. The germline V gene encodes CDR1 SNHLY and CDR2 FYNNEI. This CDR3 comprises 14 residues. V was cut by 0 bases and J by 4 bases, with 9 bases left in between. The CDR3 DNA is TGTGCCAGCAGTGAAGCACGGGTAACCACTGAAGCTTTCTTT. Its translation: CASSEARVTTEAFF.

This chain links TRBV5-4 with TRBJ2-7; D may match TRBD1 or TRBD2 (7 bases each). The V gene's germline CDR1 is SGHNT and CDR2 YYREEE (reference sequence). Trimming took 5 bases from V and 3 from J, leaving 18 bases between them. The CDR3 extends over 15 amino acids. As DNA, the CDR3 is TGTGCCAGCAGTAGAGCGGGGACAGCCCACTACGAGCAGTACGTC. Translating it yields CASSRAGTAHYEQYV.

The gene calls are TRBV12-3 or TRBV12-4 and TRBJ1-1; the D is unclear. The CDR3 sequence is 14 residues long. V was clipped by 1 base and J by 0 bases, with 6 bases between them. CDR3 amino acids: CASSLVVMNTEAFF. The CDR3 nucleotides read TGTGCCAGCAGTTTAGTCGTGATGAACACTGAAGCTTTCTTT.

In its sample, this clonotype was seen many times. The V call is TRBV7-2, the J call TRBJ2-1; a weak D match, TRBD2 (5 bases). Germline V gene lookup returns CDR1 SGHTA and CDR2 FQGNSA. The CDR3 is 15 amino acids. Deletions cut 2 bases from V and 3 bases from J, with 11 bases between. CDR3 sequence (DNA): TGTGCCAGCAGCTTATCGTGGGAGTTCTACAATGAGCAGTTCTTC. Protein product: CASSLSWEFYNEQFF.

This clonotype was counted once. This rearrangement joins TRBV18 to TRBJ2-7, with D tentatively TRBD1 (6 bases). Germline V gives CDR1 KGHSH, CDR2 LQKENI. The CDR3 is 16 residues long. Trimming pared 6 bases from V and 2 bases from J, leaving 20 bases between. The CDR3 reads CASSPSLGQFPYEQYF. The CDR3 DNA reads TGTGCCAGCTCCCCCTCCCTCGGACAGTTCCCCTACGAGCAGTACTTC.

The chain joins TRBV20-1 to TRBJ2-6; D perhaps matches TRBD1 (6 bases). V lost 2 bases, J lost 4 bases, and 21 bases lay in between. This CDR3 has 18 residues. Germline V CDR1 and CDR2: DFQATT, SNEGSKA (reference sequence). The CDR3 here is CSARNPTGERGGANVLTF. The CDR3 DNA reads TGCAGTGCTAGAAATCCGACCGGCGAAAGGGGGGGGGCCAACGTCCTGACTTTC.

This clonotype was seen many times. This rearrangement joins TRBV6-1 to TRBJ1-1; D is unresolved. The V and J ends lost 3 bases and 1 base respectively, with 6 bases between them. The V gene's germline CDR1 is MNHNS and CDR2 SASEGT. CDR3 length: 13 residues. CDR3 DNA: TGTGCCAGCAGTGAGTGGCAGAACACTGAAGCTTTCTTT. Translating it yields CASSEWQNTEAFF.

This clonotype has a count of ten or more. The chain combines TRBV7-9 with TRBJ1-1; 8 nucleotides align to TRBD1. The CDR3 contains 16 residues. The ends lost 4 bases at V and 4 bases at J; junction bases unmatched: 11. Germline V CDR1 and CDR2: SEHNR, FQNEAQ (reference sequence). CDR3 coding DNA: TGTGCCAGCAGCTATGGACAGGGAGGGGCCGGCACTGAAGCTTTCTTT. Translated: CASSYGQGGAGTEAFF.

This clonotype has a handful of counts. This chain uses TRBV27 with TRBJ2-7, with D perhaps matching TRBD1 (5 bases). The CDR3 runs 16 residues. The V and J ends lost 5 bases and 0 bases respectively, with 17 bases between them. Per germline, CDR1 MNHEY and CDR2 SMNVEV (reference sequence). The chain's CDR3 is CASSKIQGASSYEQYV. The CDR3 nucleotides read TGTGCCAGCAGTAAGATTCAGGGTGCCAGCTCCTACGAGCAGTACGTC.

The J gene is TRBJ1-1, the V gene TRBV7-9; TRBD1 agrees at 8 bases. Germline V gene data show CDR1 as SEHNR and CDR2 as FQNEAQ (reference sequence). V trimming: 4 bases; J trimming: 3 bases; junction bases outside the gene matches: 13. The CDR3 sequence is 17 residues long. CDR3 residues: CASSWARGQAIHTEAFF. The CDR3 DNA sequence: TGTGCCAGCAGCTGGGCACGGGGACAGGCTATTCACACTGAAGCTTTCTTT.

This clonotype was counted between two and nine times. The genes are TRBV20-1 and TRBJ1-4; weak D call: TRBD1 (5 bases). The CDR3 sequence is 13 residues long. Germline lookup yields CDR1 DFQATT and CDR2 SNEGSKA (reference sequence). The ends were cut back, 6 bases at V and 8 bases at J, with 16 bases in the middle. CDR3 residues: CSALVGAQEKLFF. As DNA, the CDR3 is TGCAGTGCCCTCGTCGGGGCACAAGAAAAACTGTTTTTT.

This clonotype was seen a handful of times. The chain has TRBV12-3 or TRBV12-4 and TRBJ2-1; no reliable D call. With 5 bases removed from V and 0 bases from J, the gap between germline ends came to 11 bases. The CDR3 spans 15 residues. The CDR3 DNA sequence: TGTGCCAGCAGTCCCTCCAAGGGCTCCTACAATGAGCAGTTCTTC. This sequence encodes CASSPSKGSYNEQFF.